Listed below are T cell receptor beta chains from one sample, sequenced in a study of cytomegalovirus exposure and HLA in healthy donors. This table comes from immunoSEQ multiplex PCR, and its TCRdb copy is limited to in-frame clones, with some not included. In the table there are 100,000 or so clones, over 65% of which are singletons. The specimen was PBMCs. The receptors stem from a man aged 40-50 years in good health and CMV-seronegative. Both conserved end residues are part of each CDR3. A D gene is named only where the DNA matches it firmly. Clone size is given for some rows only: seen once, a few or many times, or a class if the clone is expanded.

v_call	j_call	clone_size	d_call	cdr3_nt	cdr3_aa
TRBV4-3	TRBJ2-3	.	.	TGCGCCTCCAGCACGGAGAGCGGCAGCACAGATACGCAGTATTTT	CASSTESGSTDTQYF
TRBV4-3	TRBJ1-3	once	TRBD1	TGCGCCAGCAGCCAAGTGGCAGGGGGTATTGGAAACACCATATATTTT	CASSQVAGGIGNTIYF
TRBV2	TRBJ1-2	.	.	TGTGCCAGCAGAACAGGCCAGGTTGGCCTAATAAAGAACTATGGCTACACCTTC	CASRTGQVGLIKNYGYTF
TRBV9	TRBJ2-5	.	TRBD2	TGTGCCAGCAGCGTAGGGTTAGCGGGGGGCCGTATTAAAGAGACCCAGTACTTC	CASSVGLAGGRIKETQYF
TRBV6-1	TRBJ2-2	.	.	TGTGCCAGCAGCGCTATCTCAGGGGTCGGGGAGCTGTTTTTT	CASSAISGVGELFF
TRBV25-1	TRBJ2-1	few	.	TGTGCCAGCAAGGACAGCTCCTACAATGAGCAGTTCTTC	CASKDSSYNEQFF
TRBV5-1	TRBJ2-2	.	TRBD2	TGCGCCAGCAGCTCGCCTAGCGGGGGACCGAACACCGGGGAGCTGTTTTTT	CASSSPSGGPNTGELFF
TRBV29-1	TRBJ2-5	.	TRBD2	TGCAGCGTTGAGGCTAGCGGGTGGGAAGAGACCCAGTACTTC	CSVEASGWEETQYF
TRBV19	TRBJ1-1	.	.	TGTGCCAGTAGGACGTCAGGGTTGACTGAAGCTTTCTTT	CASRTSGLTEAFF
TRBV5-1	TRBJ2-7	.	TRBD1	TGCGCCAGCAGCTTGGTCGGTGGGACAGGGGTTCCCTATCTGTACTTC	CASSLVGGTGVPYLYF
TRBV7-9	TRBJ2-7	once	TRBD1	TGTGCCAGCAGCTCGGGACAGGGTGCCTACGAGCAGTACTTC	CASSSGQGAYEQYF
TRBV11-3	TRBJ1-5	.	.	TGTGCCAGCAGCTTAGTACGGGGAAGATGTAGCAATCAGCCCCAGCATTTT	CASSLVRGRCSNQPQHF
TRBV6-5	TRBJ2-5	.	TRBD2	TGTGCCAGCAGTTACTCCCTAGCGGGGGTTCAGACCCAGTACTTC	CASSYSLAGVQTQYF
TRBV5-1	TRBJ2-3	.	TRBD2	TGCGCCAGCCGGACTAGCGGGGCATTCACAGATACGCAGTATTTT	CASRTSGAFTDTQYF
TRBV6-1	TRBJ2-7	.	TRBD1	TGTGCCAGCAGCAGGGACAGCACCTACGAGCAGTACTTC	CASSRDSTYEQYF
TRBV29-1	TRBJ2-7	.	TRBD2	TGCAGCGTTACCGGGGGGTCCTCCTCCTACGAGCAGTACTTC	CSVTGGSSSYEQYF
TRBV6-1	TRBJ1-1	few	.	TGTGCCAGCAGTGAGGGCGGCAGGGGTTTTACTGAAGCTTTCTTT	CASSEGGRGFTEAFF
TRBV11-2	TRBJ2-5	.	.	TGTGCCAGCAGCTTCATTCCCCAAGAGACCCAGTACTTC	CASSFIPQETQYF
TRBV5-1	TRBJ1-5	.	.	TGCGCCAGCAGCATCTACGGGGATAGCAATCAGCCCCAGCATTTT	CASSIYGDSNQPQHF
TRBV27	TRBJ2-5	.	.	TGTGCCAGCAGTCACGCTCCCTCCGGGACCCAGTACTTC	CASSHAPSGTQYF
TRBV7-3	TRBJ2-2	.	TRBD2	TGTGCCAGCAGCTCCGGACTAGCGTGGACCGGGGAGCTGTTTTTT	CASSSGLAWTGELFF
TRBV11-2	TRBJ2-5	few	.	TGTGCCAGCAGCTTAGATCTAAGCGAGCCTACGGAGACCCAGTACTTC	CASSLDLSEPTETQYF
TRBV7-9	TRBJ2-5	.	.	TGTGCCAGCAGCGCTCAGGCCTCAGGAGGGACCCAGTACTTC	CASSAQASGGTQYF
TRBV19	TRBJ2-3	.	TRBD2	TGTGCCACCGTCCGCGGGGGGGAGCGCACAGATACGCAGTATTTT	CATVRGGERTDTQYF
TRBV7-6	TRBJ2-1	few	TRBD1	TGTGCCAGCAGCACAGGGGGCGCATTCGATGAGCAGTTCTTC	CASSTGGAFDEQFF
TRBV4-1	TRBJ1-6	once	.	TGCGCCAGCAGCCAAGACTCGACAAGGCCAAATTCACCCCTCCACTTT	CASSQDSTRPNSPLHF
TRBV7-9	TRBJ1-6	.	TRBD1	TGTTCCAGCAGCCACGCGCCGGGACAGGGCAGATCACCCCTCCACTTT	CSSSHAPGQGRSPLHF
TRBV7-9	TRBJ1-1	.	TRBD1	TGTTCCAGCAGCTTGGACAGGGGCCCCAACCCGTTT	CSSSLDRGPNPF
TRBV27	TRBJ2-7	.	TRBD1	TGTGCCAGCAGCTTACTCACAGGGGAGTTTTCCTACGAGCAGTACTTC	CASSLLTGEFSYEQYF
TRBV13	TRBJ2-7	.	.	TGTGCCAGCAGCTTAGGCCGGGACTTGCCCTACGAGCAGTACTTC	CASSLGRDLPYEQYF
TRBV5-6	TRBJ2-7	.	TRBD1	TGTGCCAGCAGCCGGACAGGGGCGTCCTCCTACGAGCAGTACTTC	CASSRTGASSYEQYF
TRBV25-1	TRBJ2-3	.	TRBD1	TGTGCCAGCAGTAAGAACAGGGGGTTAACAGATACGCAGTATTTT	CASSKNRGLTDTQYF
TRBV2	TRBJ2-5	few	.	TGTGCCAGCCAGGCGAGGACAGAGCAAGAGACCCAGTACTTC	CASQARTEQETQYF
TRBV7-9	TRBJ2-2	.	.	TGTGCCAGCACCGTTGACAGAAACACCGGGGAGCTGTTTTTT	CASTVDRNTGELFF
TRBV19	TRBJ2-1	.	TRBD2	TGTGCCAGTGGTCTAGCGGGGGGGGCTCATGAGCAGTTCTTC	CASGLAGGAHEQFF
TRBV5-1	TRBJ2-1	.	TRBD2	TGCGCCAGCTTCAGCGGGGGCCCCTACAATGAGCAGTTCTTC	CASFSGGPYNEQFF
TRBV11-1	TRBJ2-3	.	TRBD2	TGTGCCAGCAGCTTAGAGCCTAGCGGGGGGGTAGATACGCAGTATTTT	CASSLEPSGGVDTQYF
TRBV12-5	TRBJ2-7	.	TRBD1	TGTGCTAGTGGTTTGGTAAGACAGGGGGGTCATGGGGAGCAGTACTTC	CASGLVRQGGHGEQYF
TRBV7-9	TRBJ1-2	.	.	TGTTCCAGCAGCGAGGGCTACTATGGCTACACCTTC	CSSSEGYYGYTF
TRBV2	TRBJ2-4	.	.	TGTGCCAGCAGTGAACGGGTAGCCAAAAACATTCAGTACTTC	CASSERVAKNIQYF
TRBV7-2	TRBJ1-5	.	.	TGTGCCAGCAGTTATAGCAATCAGCCCCAGCATTTT	CASSYSNQPQHF
TRBV27	TRBJ1-2	.	.	TGTGCCAGCAGTTTGAGAGGGGGTTATTATGGCTACACCTTC	CASSLRGGYYGYTF
TRBV5-1	TRBJ2-6	.	.	TGCGCCAGCAGCTCAGGGGCGAGCTCTGGGGCCAACGTCCTGACTTTC	CASSSGASSGANVLTF
TRBV7-2	TRBJ1-5	once	.	TGTGCCAGCAGCTTAGACGGGGGGCGTCAGCCCCAGCATTTT	CASSLDGGRQPQHF
TRBV27	TRBJ2-7	.	TRBD1	TGTGCCAGCAGTTTACTCGAAACGGCGGGACAGGGGGCGGCCGAGCAGTACTTC	CASSLLETAGQGAAEQYF
TRBV6-5	TRBJ1-4	.	.	TGTGCCAGCAGGCCGAGGGAGGAGAATGAAAAACTGTTTTTT	CASRPREENEKLFF
TRBV7-8	TRBJ2-5	once	TRBD2	TGTGCCAGCAGCCCTAGAGGCCCGGGGGGGCCGGAGACCCAGTACTTC	CASSPRGPGGPETQYF
TRBV7-2	TRBJ2-5	.	TRBD1	TGTGCCAGCAGTTCGGACAGGCGCCAAGAGACCCAGTACTTC	CASSSDRRQETQYF
TRBV4-1	TRBJ2-2	.	TRBD1	TGCGCCAGCAGAGTGTCGGGACAGGGGGCGAACACCGGGGAGCTGTTTTTT	CASRVSGQGANTGELFF
TRBV5-1	TRBJ1-2	.	TRBD1	TGCGCCAGCAGCTTGGAGGGACAGGGCTATGGCTACACCTTC	CASSLEGQGYGYTF
TRBV7-2	TRBJ1-2	.	TRBD1	TGTGCCAGCAGCTTAGTGGGGGGACAGAGAGATGGCTACACCTTC	CASSLVGGQRDGYTF
TRBV29-1	TRBJ1-2	.	TRBD1	TGCAGCGTTGAAGCTCCGGGACAGGGGGCAGACTATGGCTACACCTTC	CSVEAPGQGADYGYTF
TRBV5-5	TRBJ1-1	.	.	TGTGCCAGCCGCCCTAGATCAGACACTGAAGCTTTCTTT	CASRPRSDTEAFF
TRBV7-2	TRBJ1-5	.	.	TGTGCCAGCAGCTTCCAAAATCAGCCCCAGCATTTT	CASSFQNQPQHF
TRBV13	TRBJ2-3	.	.	TGTGCCAGCAGCTTCCCGTCCCCCACAGATACGCAGTATTTT	CASSFPSPTDTQYF
TRBV7-6	TRBJ1-1	.	.	TGTGCCAGCAGCTTAACAGAATCCCCCACGAACACTGAAGCTTTCTTT	CASSLTESPTNTEAFF
TRBV27	TRBJ1-4	.	.	TGTGCCAGCAGTTATCGAGTTAATGAAAAACTGTTTTTT	CASSYRVNEKLFF
TRBV7-6	TRBJ2-1	.	.	TGTGCCGCTGGCTCCGGGGGATTGAATGAGCAGTTCTTC	CAAGSGGLNEQFF
TRBV7-9	TRBJ1-4	.	.	TGTGCCAGCAGCCCAACAGGGCTTTCGACAGAAAAACTGTTTTTT	CASSPTGLSTEKLFF
TRBV6-5	TRBJ2-5	.	.	TGTGCCAGCAGTTACGGGGGCGAACAGGGCACCCAGTACTTC	CASSYGGEQGTQYF